These 27 T cell receptor beta chains share one sample of origin, sequenced in a study of T cell responses to AZD1222 COVID-19 vaccine. TCRdb's table, derived via immunoSEQ multiplex PCR, lists solely in-frame clones and lacks some. Of 130,000 or so clones in the sample, approximately 93% were seen once. The sequencing here drew on peripheral blood, taken on day 0 of MenACWY control vaccination. The origin of the receptors is an adult in good health.

The genes are TRBV4-1 and TRBJ2-7, with D unclear. The germline gives CDR1 MGHRA, CDR2 YSYEKL. Between the trimmed V and J ends, which lost 0 bases and 3 bases, there was a span of 15 bases. The CDR3 covers 16 residues. The CDR3 is CASSQDFGQANYEQYF. The CDR3 DNA sequence: TGCGCCAGCAGCCAAGATTTCGGCCAGGCCAACTACGAGCAGTACTTC.

The gene calls are TRBV30 and TRBJ1-6, with 7 bases fitting TRBD1. V lost 5 bases and J lost 8; bases outside the gene matches: 9. In germline, CDR1 is GTSNPN, CDR2 SVGIG (reference sequence). This CDR3 is 14 amino acids long. The CDR3, as DNA: TGTGCCTGGCAAACCGGGACAGAGTATTCACCCCTCCACTTT. Translated: CAWQTGTEYSPLHF.

The chain recombines TRBV6-2 or TRBV6-3 with TRBJ2-6; a possible D gene is TRBD1 (6 bases). CDR1 and CDR2 (germline): MNHEY, SVGEGT. Trimming left V 6 bases short and J 2 bases short, with 11 bases between. The CDR3 is 15 amino acids. CDR3 region: CASSRTVAGANVLTF. The CDR3 DNA follows: TGTGCCAGCAGCCGGACAGTCGCTGGGGCCAACGTCCTGACTTTC.

Here the CDR3 DNA reads TGTGCCAGCAGCCCGGTTGGGGGGCTGAACACCGGGGAGCTGTTTTTT. Translation: CASSPVGGLNTGELFF. This chain connects TRBV7-9 to TRBJ2-2, with D perhaps TRBD1 or TRBD2 (6 bases each). The CDR3 is made up of 16 amino acids. Germline V gene data show CDR1 as SEHNR and CDR2 as FQNEAQ (reference sequence). V dropped 5 bases and J dropped 1 base, with 14 bases sitting between them.

The rearrangement links TRBV7-8 to TRBJ2-2, with 9 bases aligning to TRBD1. The germline V gene encodes CDR1 SGHVS and CDR2 FQNEAQ. The length of the CDR3 is 16 residues. With 5 bases clipped from V and 1 base from J, the junction kept 5 bases outside the gene matches. This CDR3 reads CASSLSDRGNTGELFF. The CDR3 DNA reads as TGTGCCAGCAGCCTATCGGACAGGGGGAACACCGGGGAGCTGTTTTTT.

This chain uses TRBV2 with TRBJ2-5; D possibly matches TRBD1 or TRBD2 (5 bases each). Germline assignment: CDR1 SNHLY and CDR2 FYNNEI. The CDR3 is 12 amino acids. Trimming cost V 1 base and J 5 bases, with 5 bases left between them. The CDR3: CASSEGGETQYF. The CDR3 DNA reads TGTGCCAGCAGTGAAGGGGGGGAGACCCAGTACTTC.

V gene TRBV5-8 combines with J gene TRBJ1-5; 7 nucleotides agree with TRBD1. The V segment lost 2 bases and the J segment 5 bases; nucleotides outside the gene matches: 4. CDR3 size: 14 residues. Germline V gene data show CDR1 as SGHTS and CDR2 as YDEGEE. CDR3 DNA: TGTGCCAGCAGCTTCTACAGGGGAGATCAGCCCCAGCATTTT. Translated, it gives CASSFYRGDQPQHF.

A few counts support this clone. V gene TRBV29-1 combines with J gene TRBJ2-2; no clear D. CDR1 is SQVTM and CDR2 is ANQGSEA in the germline V gene. V was shortened by 6 bases and J by 0 bases, with 14 bases between the two germline ends. This CDR3 contains 15 residues. CDR3 in amino acids: CSVPARGTNTGELFF. CDR3 nucleotide sequence: TGCAGCGTCCCTGCCAGAGGCACGAACACCGGGGAGCTGTTTTTT.

The rearrangement joins TRBV21-1 to TRBJ2-7; whether TRBD2, the table's D call, matches the DNA was not checked. TRBV21-1 is a pseudogene segment. This CDR3 spans 14 amino acids. CDR3 residues: CASSKVVRGYEQYF. The CDR3 DNA follows: TGTGCCAGCAGCAAAGTTGTTCGGGGCTACGAGCAGTACTTC.

This chain joins TRBV5-1 and TRBJ1-1, with D possibly matching TRBD1 (6 bases). The germline V gene encodes CDR1 SGHRS and CDR2 YFSETQ. This CDR3 is 13 amino acids long. V dropped 7 bases and J dropped 1 base, with 11 bases sitting between them. The CDR3 loop reads CASGTLGNTEAFF. The CDR3 region has the DNA TGCGCCAGCGGGACACTGGGGAACACTGAAGCTTTCTTT. The whole variable domain, remainder taken from reference TRBV5-1 and TRBJ1-1, is KAGVTQTPRYLIKTRGQQVTLSCSPISGHRSVSWYQQTPGQGLQFLFEYFSETQRNKGNFPGRFSGRQFSNSRSEMNVSTLELGDSALYLCASGTLGNTEAFFGQGTRLTVV.

The V call is TRBV7-2, the J call TRBJ1-2, with D possibly being TRBD1 (5 bases). Between the trimmed V and J ends, which lost 5 bases and 7 bases, there was a span of 14 bases. The CDR3 is 13 amino acids. The germline V gene has CDR1 SGHTA and CDR2 FQGNSA. CDR3 amino acids: CASSPWGFGGYTF. For the CDR3, the DNA is TGTGCCAGCAGCCCTTGGGGCTTTGGTGGCTACACCTTC.

This clone was detected once. The chain is built from TRBV30 and TRBJ2-1; 7 bases line up with TRBD2. CDR3 length: 14 amino acids. Germline lookup yields CDR1 GTSNPN and CDR2 SVGIG (reference sequence). J gave up 0 bases and V 3 bases, and 2 bases lay outside the gene matches. CDR3 residues: CAWRSGASYNEQFF. The CDR3 DNA reads as TGTGCCTGGAGGAGCGGGGCCTCCTACAATGAGCAGTTCTTC.

The V and J genes are TRBV10-3 and TRBJ1-6; TRBD1 is a possible D gene (5 bases). CDR3 size: 12 residues. Germline CDR1 is ENHRY and CDR2 is SYGVKD. Trimming removed 8 bases at V and 7 bases at J, with 9 bases between. The CDR3, as DNA: TGTGCCATCCGACAGTCAAATTCACCCCTCCACTTT. Translating it yields CAIRQSNSPLHF.

V is TRBV7-2 and J is TRBJ1-2; the D is unclear. The V gene's germline CDR1 is SGHTA and CDR2 FQGNSA. The CDR3 runs to 13 residues. Trimming pared 5 bases from V and 8 bases from J, leaving 15 bases between. The CDR3 loop reads CASSLDSRRGYTF. In nucleotides, the CDR3 is TGTGCCAGCAGCCTGGACTCCCGCAGGGGCTACACCTTC.

The rearrangement links TRBV6-5 to TRBJ1-1; unclear D gene. There are 14 residues in the CDR3. Trimming took off 6 bases at V and 4 bases at J, with 15 bases between the two ends. Germline CDR1 and CDR2: MNHEY and SVGAGI. In nucleotides, the CDR3 is TGTGCCAGCAGACGTTCGGGTTTTTTCACTGAAGCTTTCTTT. This codes for CASRRSGFFTEAFF.

The V and J genes are TRBV19 and TRBJ1-2; no clear D gene. The CDR3 sequence is 16 residues long. Germline V lookup: CDR1 LNHDA, CDR2 SQIVND (reference sequence). V was clipped by 0 bases and J by 7 bases, with 18 bases between them. CDR3 nucleotide sequence: TGTGCCAGTAGTATAGAAGGGCCCGCTTGGTCCTCTGGCTACACCTTC. This translates into CASSIEGPAWSSGYTF. Together with reference TRBV19 and TRBJ1-2, the CDR3 gives the full variable domain: DGGITQSPKYLFRKEGQNVTLSCEQNLNHDAMYWYRQDPGQGLRLIYYSQIVNDFQKGDIAEGYSVSREKKESFPLTVTSAQKNPTAFYLCASSIEGPAWSSGYTFGSGTRLTVV.

The V call is TRBV6-5, the J call TRBJ2-7; tentative D call: TRBD2 (5 bases). CDR3 size: 14 residues. Looked up from germline, CDR1 is MNHEY and CDR2 is SVGAGI. V was pared by 5 bases and J by 6 bases, with 17 bases between. The CDR3 protein is CASSRDPLGGEQYF. The CDR3, as DNA: TGTGCCAGCAGTCGTGACCCGCTCGGAGGCGAGCAGTACTTC.

This clone showed up just a few times. This rearrangement joins TRBV5-5 to TRBJ1-3; D gene unclear. The length of the CDR3 is 14 residues. V lost 1 base and J lost 2, with 7 bases in between. From germline, CDR1 is SGHKS and CDR2 YYEKEE (reference sequence). The CDR3 loop reads CASSLQMAGNTIYF. In nucleotides, the CDR3 is TGTGCCAGCAGCTTGCAAATGGCTGGAAACACCATATATTTT.

This clone was observed a single time. The rearrangement joins TRBV2 to TRBJ2-7, with 8 nucleotides matching TRBD1. The V segment lost 8 bases and the J segment 3 bases; nucleotides outside the gene matches: 9. Germline V CDR1 and CDR2: SNHLY, FYNNEI. The CDR3 contains 14 residues. In nucleotides, the CDR3 is TGTGCCAGCGTAGGCCAGGGGGCCCTCTACGAGCAGTACTTC. It encodes CASVGQGALYEQYF.

This chain connects TRBV7-2 to TRBJ1-6, with D perhaps TRBD1 (6 bases). V lost 0 bases to trimming and J lost 10 bases, with 13 bases between them. CDR1 and CDR2 (germline): SGHTA, FQGNSA. There are 15 residues in the CDR3. The CDR3 nucleotides read TGTGCCAGCAGCTTAGCTGGCAGGGGTGGATCACCCCTCCACTTT. It specifies CASSLAGRGGSPLHF.

V is TRBV7-3 and J is TRBJ1-1; D gene unclear. The CDR3 sequence is 13 residues long. Germline CDR1 reads SGHTA; CDR2 reads FQGTGA. V lost 5 bases to trimming and J lost 1 base, with 8 bases between them. CDR3 sequence (DNA): TGTGCCAGCAGCACTAACAGGAACACTGAAGCTTTCTTT. Its translation is CASSTNRNTEAFF.

The chain employs TRBV28 and TRBJ1-1; TRBD1 is a possible D gene (5 bases). Trimming removed 11 bases from V and 4 bases from J, with 8 bases in between. CDR1 MDHEN and CDR2 SYDVKM come from the germline V gene. There are 10 residues in the CDR3. DNA for the CDR3: TGTGCCCGGGGGGGCACTGAAGCTTTCTTT. Translated: CARGGTEAFF.

This chain's CDR3 is CASSQDWQLGEQYF. The CDR3 region has the DNA TGCGCCAGCAGCCAAGATTGGCAGTTGGGAGAGCAGTACTTC. The V and J genes are TRBV4-1 and TRBJ2-7; no firm D call. Trimming stripped 0 bases from V and 7 bases from J, with 13 bases between. This CDR3 has 14 amino acids. Germline lookup yields CDR1 MGHRA and CDR2 YSYEKL.

This chain uses TRBV14 with TRBJ2-1, with 8 bases identical to TRBD2. The CDR3 is 14 residues long. Germline trimming cut 4 bases from V and 5 bases from J; bases unmatched to any gene: 4. CDR1 and CDR2 from the germline V gene are SGHDN and FVKESK. This chain's CDR3 is CASSRGGPHNEQFF. The CDR3 region has the DNA TGTGCCAGCAGCCGCGGGGGGCCCCACAATGAGCAGTTCTTC.

The J gene is TRBJ2-1, the V gene TRBV28, with TRBD2 matching 10 bases. The CDR3 contains 16 residues. From germline, CDR1 is MDHEN and CDR2 SYDVKM. J lost 6 bases, V lost 4 bases, and 9 bases had no gene match. The CDR3 here is CASSSGLAIPLNEQFF. DNA of the CDR3: TGTGCCAGCAGTTCGGGACTAGCGATACCCCTCAATGAGCAGTTCTTC.

The chain is built from TRBV4-2 and TRBJ2-6; possibly TRBD2 for D (6 bases). This CDR3 contains 19 residues. The germline gives CDR1 LGHNA, CDR2 YNFKEQ. The V gene lost 0 bases and the J gene lost 2 bases, with 17 bases spanning the gap. CDR3 amino acids: CASSQDGGSVLAGANVLTF. The CDR3 DNA sequence: TGTGCCAGCAGCCAAGACGGGGGTTCGGTTTTGGCTGGGGCCAACGTCCTGACTTTC.

This sequence joins TRBV19 and TRBJ2-1; 7 bases are a match to TRBD1. Germline trimming cut 5 bases from V and 0 bases from J; bases unmatched to any gene: 7. CDR1 and CDR2 (germline): LNHDA, SQIVND (reference sequence). CDR3 length: 16 amino acids. CDR3 sequence: CASSDSGTVSYNEQFF. The CDR3 DNA reads TGTGCCAGTAGTGATTCCGGGACAGTCTCCTACAATGAGCAGTTCTTC.